This T cell receptor beta chain derives from a study of Graves' ophthalmopathy and Graves' hyperthyroidism. Study-level background: Peripheral blood sampling preceded any treatment and occurred at initial diagnosis.

This clonotype has a count of ten or more. TCR beta CDR3 amplification used RNA transcripts. An opening RT-PCR round employed HTBI primers and preceded a second-round multiplex PCR. TCRdb independently ran MiXCR on the multiplex PCR reads; one entry per CDR3 protein. This table has hundreds of thousands of distinct CDR3 sequences, roughly 21% appearing once. The V and J ends lost 1 base and 0 bases respectively, with 7 bases between them. The CDR3 has 16 residues. Per the germline V gene, CDR1 is SGHTA and CDR2 is FQGTGA. The sequencing input was peripheral blood. This chain links TRBV7-3 with TRBJ2-6; tentatively, D is TRBD1 (6 bases). The receptor comes from a woman aged 50 to 60 with Graves' ophthalmopathy. Written as DNA, the CDR3 is TGTGCCAGCAGCTTAATGGGGGCCTCTGGGGCCAACGTCCTGACTTTC. It translates to CASSLMGASGANVLTF.